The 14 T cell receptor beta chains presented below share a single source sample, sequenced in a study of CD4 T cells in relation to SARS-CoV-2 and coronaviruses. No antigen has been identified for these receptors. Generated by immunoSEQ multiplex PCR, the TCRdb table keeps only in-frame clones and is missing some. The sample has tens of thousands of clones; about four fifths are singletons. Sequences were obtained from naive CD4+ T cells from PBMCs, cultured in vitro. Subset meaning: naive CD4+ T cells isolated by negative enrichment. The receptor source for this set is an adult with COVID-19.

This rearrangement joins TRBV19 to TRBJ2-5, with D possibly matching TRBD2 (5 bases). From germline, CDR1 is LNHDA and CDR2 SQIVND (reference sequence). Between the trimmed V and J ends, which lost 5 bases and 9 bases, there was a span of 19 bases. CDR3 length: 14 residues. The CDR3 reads CASSQQGRVAAQYF. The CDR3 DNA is TGTGCCAGTAGTCAACAAGGGCGGGTTGCGGCCCAGTACTTC. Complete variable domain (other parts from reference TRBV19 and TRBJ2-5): DGGITQSPKYLFRKEGQNVTLSCEQNLNHDAMYWYRQDPGQGLRLIYYSQIVNDFQKGDIAEGYSVSREKKESFPLTVTSAQKNPTAFYLCASSQQGRVAAQYFGPGTRLLVL.

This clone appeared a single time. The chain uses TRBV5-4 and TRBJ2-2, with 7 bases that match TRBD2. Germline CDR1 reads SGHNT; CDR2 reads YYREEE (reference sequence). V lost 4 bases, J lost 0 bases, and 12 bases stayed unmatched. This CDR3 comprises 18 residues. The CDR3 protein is CASSPPGVAGANTGELFF. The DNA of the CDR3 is TGTGCCAGCAGCCCCCCAGGAGTAGCGGGCGCGAACACCGGGGAGCTGTTTTTT.

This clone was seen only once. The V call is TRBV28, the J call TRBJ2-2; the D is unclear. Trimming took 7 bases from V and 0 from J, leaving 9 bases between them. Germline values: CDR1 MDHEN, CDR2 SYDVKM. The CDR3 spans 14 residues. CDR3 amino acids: CASTDTTNTGELFF. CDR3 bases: TGTGCCAGCACCGACACGACGAACACCGGGGAGCTGTTTTTT.

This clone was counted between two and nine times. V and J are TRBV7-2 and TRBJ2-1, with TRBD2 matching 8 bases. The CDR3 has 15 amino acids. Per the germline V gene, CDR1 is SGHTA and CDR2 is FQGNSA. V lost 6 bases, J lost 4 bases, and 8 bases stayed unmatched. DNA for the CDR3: TGTGCCAGCAGGTCCCCCAGCGGGAGTTACAATGAGCAGTTCTTC. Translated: CASRSPSGSYNEQFF.

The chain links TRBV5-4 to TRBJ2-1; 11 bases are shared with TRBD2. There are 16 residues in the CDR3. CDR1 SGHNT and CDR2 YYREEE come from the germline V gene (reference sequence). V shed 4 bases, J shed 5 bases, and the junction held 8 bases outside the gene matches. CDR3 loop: CASSIRTSGSDNEQFF. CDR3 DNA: TGTGCCAGCAGCATCAGGACTAGCGGGTCTGACAATGAGCAGTTCTTC.

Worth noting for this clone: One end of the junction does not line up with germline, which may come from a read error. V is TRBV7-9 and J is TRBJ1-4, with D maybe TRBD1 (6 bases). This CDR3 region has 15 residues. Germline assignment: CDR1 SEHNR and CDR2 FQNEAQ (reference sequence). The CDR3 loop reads CASSLMGTTNEKLFF. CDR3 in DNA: TGTGCCAGCAGCTTAATGGGGACAACAAATGAAAAACTGTTTTTT.

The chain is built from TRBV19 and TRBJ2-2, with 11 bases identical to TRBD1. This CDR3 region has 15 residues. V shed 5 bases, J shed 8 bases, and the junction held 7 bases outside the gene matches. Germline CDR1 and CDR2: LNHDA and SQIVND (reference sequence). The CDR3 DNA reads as TGTGCCAGTAGTTGGGGACAGGGGGGTAAGGGGGAGCTGTTTTTT. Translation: CASSWGQGGKGELFF. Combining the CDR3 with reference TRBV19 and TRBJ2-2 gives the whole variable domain DGGITQSPKYLFRKEGQNVTLSCEQNLNHDAMYWYRQDPGQGLRLIYYSQIVNDFQKGDIAEGYSVSREKKESFPLTVTSAQKNPTAFYLCASSWGQGGKGELFFGEGSRLTVL.

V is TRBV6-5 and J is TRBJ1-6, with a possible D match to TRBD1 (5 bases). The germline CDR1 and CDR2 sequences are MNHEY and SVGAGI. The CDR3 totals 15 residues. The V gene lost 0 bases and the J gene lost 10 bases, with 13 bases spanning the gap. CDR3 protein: CASSYSIIGGSPLHF. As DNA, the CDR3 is TGTGCCAGCAGTTACTCGATTATTGGGGGGTCACCCCTCCACTTT.

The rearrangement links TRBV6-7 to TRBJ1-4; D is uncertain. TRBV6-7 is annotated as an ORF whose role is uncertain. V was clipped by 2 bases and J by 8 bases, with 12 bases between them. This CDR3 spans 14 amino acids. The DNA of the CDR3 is TGTGCCAGCAGTTACCCGGAGAATCGGGAAAAACTGTTTTTT. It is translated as CASSYPENREKLFF.

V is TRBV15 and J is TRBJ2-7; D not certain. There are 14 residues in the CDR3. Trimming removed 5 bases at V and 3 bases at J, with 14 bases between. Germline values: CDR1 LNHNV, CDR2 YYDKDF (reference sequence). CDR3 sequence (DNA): TGTGCCACCAGCCCATTGACCCGCTACTACGAGCAGTACTTC. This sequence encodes CATSPLTRYYEQYF.

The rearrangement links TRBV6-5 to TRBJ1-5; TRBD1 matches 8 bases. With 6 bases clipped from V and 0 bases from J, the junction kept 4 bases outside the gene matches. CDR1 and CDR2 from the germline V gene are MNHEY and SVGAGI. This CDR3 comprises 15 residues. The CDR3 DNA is TGTGCCAGCAGGGGGACAGGTTATAGCAATCAGCCCCAGCATTTT. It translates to CASRGTGYSNQPQHF.

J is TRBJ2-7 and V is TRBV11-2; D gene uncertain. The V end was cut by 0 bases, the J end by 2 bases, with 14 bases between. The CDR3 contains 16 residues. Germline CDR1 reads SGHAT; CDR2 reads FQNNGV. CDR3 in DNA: TGTGCCAGCAGCTTAGATTTGTCTCAGGATGCCTACGAGCAGTACTTC. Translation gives CASSLDLSQDAYEQYF. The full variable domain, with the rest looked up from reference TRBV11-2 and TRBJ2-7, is EAGVAQSPRYKIIEKRQSVAFWCNPISGHATLYWYQQILGQGPKLLIQFQNNGVVDDSQLPKDRFSAERLKGVDSTLKIQPAKLEDSAVYLCASSLDLSQDAYEQYFGPGTRLTVT.

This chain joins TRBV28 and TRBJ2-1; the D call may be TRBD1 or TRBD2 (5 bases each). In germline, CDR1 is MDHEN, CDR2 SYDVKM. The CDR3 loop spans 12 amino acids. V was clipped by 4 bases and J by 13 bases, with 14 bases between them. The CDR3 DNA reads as TGTGCCAGCAGTTGGGCGTGGGGACCTCAGTTCTTC. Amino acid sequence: CASSWAWGPQFF.

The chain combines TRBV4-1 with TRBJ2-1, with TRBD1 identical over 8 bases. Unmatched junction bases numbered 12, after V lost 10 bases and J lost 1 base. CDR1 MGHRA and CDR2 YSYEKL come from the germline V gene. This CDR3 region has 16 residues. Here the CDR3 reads CANPGQGQTSYNEQFF. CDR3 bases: TGCGCCAACCCCGGACAGGGACAGACATCCTACAATGAGCAGTTCTTC.